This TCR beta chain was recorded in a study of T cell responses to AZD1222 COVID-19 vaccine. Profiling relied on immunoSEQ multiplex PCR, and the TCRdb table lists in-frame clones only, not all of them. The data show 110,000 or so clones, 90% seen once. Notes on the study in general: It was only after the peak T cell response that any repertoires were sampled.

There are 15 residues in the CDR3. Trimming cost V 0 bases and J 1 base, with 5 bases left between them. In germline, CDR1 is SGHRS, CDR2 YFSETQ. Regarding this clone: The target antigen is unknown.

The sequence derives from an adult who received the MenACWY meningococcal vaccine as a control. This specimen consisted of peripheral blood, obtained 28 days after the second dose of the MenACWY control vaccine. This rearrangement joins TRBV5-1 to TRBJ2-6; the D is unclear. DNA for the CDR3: TGCGCCAGCAGCTTGGTGGTTTCTGGGGCCAACGTCCTGACTTTC. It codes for CASSLVVSGANVLTF.